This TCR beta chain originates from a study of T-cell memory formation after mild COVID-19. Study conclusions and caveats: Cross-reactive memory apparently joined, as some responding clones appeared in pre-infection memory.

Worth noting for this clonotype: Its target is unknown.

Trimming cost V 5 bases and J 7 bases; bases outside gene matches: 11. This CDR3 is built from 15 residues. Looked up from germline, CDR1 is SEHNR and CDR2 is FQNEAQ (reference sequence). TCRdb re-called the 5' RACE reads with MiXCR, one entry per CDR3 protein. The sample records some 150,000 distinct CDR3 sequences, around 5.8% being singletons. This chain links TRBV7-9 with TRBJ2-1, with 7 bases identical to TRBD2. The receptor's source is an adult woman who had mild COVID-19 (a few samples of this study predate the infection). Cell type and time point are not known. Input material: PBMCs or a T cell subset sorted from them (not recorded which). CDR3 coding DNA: TGTGCCAGCAGCCTAATTAACGGGGGGAAAAATGAGCAGTTCTTC. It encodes CASSLINGGKNEQFF.